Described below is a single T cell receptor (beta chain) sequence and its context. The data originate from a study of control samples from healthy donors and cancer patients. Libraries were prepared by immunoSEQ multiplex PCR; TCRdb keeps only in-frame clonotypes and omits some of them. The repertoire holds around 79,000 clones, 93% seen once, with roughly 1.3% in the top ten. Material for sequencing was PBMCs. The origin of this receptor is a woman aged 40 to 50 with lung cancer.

CDR3 in amino acids: CASSLSRDRGGSPLHF. The DNA for the CDR3 is TGCGCCAGCAGCCTCTCCCGGGACAGGGGTGGTTCACCCCTCCACTTT. The rearrangement joins TRBV4-1 to TRBJ1-6; 10 bases match TRBD1. There are 16 residues in the CDR3. The J segment lost 9 bases and the V segment lost 4 bases, leaving 9 bases of the junction unmatched. Germline values: CDR1 MGHRA, CDR2 YSYEKL.